The text below deals with one TCR beta chain. This sample stems from a study of T cell changes during pregnancy in multiple sclerosis. Here immunoSEQ multiplex PCR was the method, and the copy in TCRdb shows in-frame clones only, minus some. Here the sample spans fewer than 100,000 clones, about 92% being singletons. Per germline, CDR1 LNHDA and CDR2 SQIVND (reference sequence). CDR3 size: 14 residues. Trimming shortened V by 5 bases and J by 1 base, and 11 bases separated the two germline ends. The chain joins TRBV19 to TRBJ2-5; the D gene is possibly TRBD1 (6 bases). This TCR came from a female donor in good health, enrolled as a control in a pregnancy study. Source: peripheral blood, taken after pregnancy. CDR3 bases: TGTGCCAGTAGTGCGGACAGAGCCCAAGAGACCCAGTACTTC. It specifies CASSADRAQETQYF.